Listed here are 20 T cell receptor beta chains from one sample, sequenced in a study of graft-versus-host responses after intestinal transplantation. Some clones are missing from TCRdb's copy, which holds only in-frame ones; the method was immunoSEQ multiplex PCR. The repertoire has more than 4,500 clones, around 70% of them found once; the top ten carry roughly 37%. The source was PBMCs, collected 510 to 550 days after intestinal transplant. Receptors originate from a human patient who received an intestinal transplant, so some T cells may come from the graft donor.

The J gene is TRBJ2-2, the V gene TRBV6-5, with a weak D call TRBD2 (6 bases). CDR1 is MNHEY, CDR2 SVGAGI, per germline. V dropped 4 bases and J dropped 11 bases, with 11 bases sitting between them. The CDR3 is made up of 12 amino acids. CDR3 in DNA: TGTGCCAGCAGTTTGGAGGGCGGAGAGCTGTTTTTT. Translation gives CASSLEGGELFF.

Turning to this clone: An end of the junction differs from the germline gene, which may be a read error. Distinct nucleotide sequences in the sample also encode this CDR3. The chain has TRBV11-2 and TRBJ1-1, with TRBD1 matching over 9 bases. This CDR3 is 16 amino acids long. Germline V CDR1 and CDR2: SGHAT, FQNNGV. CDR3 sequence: CASSQGTGYTSTEAFF. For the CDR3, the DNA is TGCGCCAGCAGCCAAGGGACAGGGTACACCTCGACTGAAGCTTTCTTT.

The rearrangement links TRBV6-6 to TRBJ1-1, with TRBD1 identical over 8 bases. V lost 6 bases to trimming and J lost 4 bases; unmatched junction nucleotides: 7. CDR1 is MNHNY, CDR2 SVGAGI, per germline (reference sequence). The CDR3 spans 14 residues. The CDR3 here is CASRVGQGSTEAFF. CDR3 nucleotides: TGTGCCAGCAGGGTCGGACAGGGCAGCACTGAAGCTTTCTTT.

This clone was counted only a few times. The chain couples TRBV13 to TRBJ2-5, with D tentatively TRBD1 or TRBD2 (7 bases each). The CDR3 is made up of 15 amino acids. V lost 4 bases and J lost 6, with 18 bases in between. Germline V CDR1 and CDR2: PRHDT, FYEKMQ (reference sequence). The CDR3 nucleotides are TGTGCCAGCAGCTCACGAGGGGAGGGGGCGAAGACCCAGTACTTC. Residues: CASSSRGEGAKTQYF.

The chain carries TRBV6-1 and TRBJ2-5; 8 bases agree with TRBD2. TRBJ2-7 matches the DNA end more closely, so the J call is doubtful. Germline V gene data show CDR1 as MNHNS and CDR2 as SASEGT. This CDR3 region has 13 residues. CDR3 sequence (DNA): TGTGCCAGCACGGGAGGGACGGTAGACGAGCAGTACTTC. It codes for CASTGGTVDEQYF.

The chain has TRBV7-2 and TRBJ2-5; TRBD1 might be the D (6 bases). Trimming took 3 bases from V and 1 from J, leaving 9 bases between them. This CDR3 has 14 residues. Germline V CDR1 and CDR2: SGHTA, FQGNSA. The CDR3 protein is CASSFQGSQETQYF. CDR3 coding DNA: TGTGCCAGCAGCTTCCAGGGGAGCCAAGAGACCCAGTACTTC.

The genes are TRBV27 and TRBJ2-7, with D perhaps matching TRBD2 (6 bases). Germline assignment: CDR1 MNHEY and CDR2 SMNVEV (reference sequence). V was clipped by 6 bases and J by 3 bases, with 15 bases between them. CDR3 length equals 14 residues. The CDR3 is CASSLRGLDYEQYF. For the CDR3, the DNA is TGTGCCAGCAGCTTGCGGGGACTGGACTACGAGCAGTACTTC.

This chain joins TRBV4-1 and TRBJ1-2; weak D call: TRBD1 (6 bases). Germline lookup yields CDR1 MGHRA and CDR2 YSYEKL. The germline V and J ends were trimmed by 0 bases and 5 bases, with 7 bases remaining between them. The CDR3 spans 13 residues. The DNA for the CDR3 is TGCGCCAGCAGCCAAGAGGGGGCTTATGGCTACACCTTC. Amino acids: CASSQEGAYGYTF.

CDR3 sequence reads: CASSYSRASGNTIYF. CDR3 bases: TGTGCCAGCAGTTACTCACGGGCCTCTGGAAACACCATATATTTT. V and J are TRBV6-5 and TRBJ1-3; D gene unclear. CDR1 and CDR2 (germline): MNHEY, SVGAGI. This CDR3 spans 15 amino acids. Trimming stripped 0 bases from V and 0 bases from J, with 6 bases between.

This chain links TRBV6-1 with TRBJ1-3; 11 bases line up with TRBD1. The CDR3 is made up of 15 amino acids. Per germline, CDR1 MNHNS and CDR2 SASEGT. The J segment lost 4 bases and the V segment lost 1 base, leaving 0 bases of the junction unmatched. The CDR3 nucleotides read TGTGCCAGCAGTGAAGGGACAGGGGGCGGAAACACCATATATTTT. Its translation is CASSEGTGGGNTIYF.

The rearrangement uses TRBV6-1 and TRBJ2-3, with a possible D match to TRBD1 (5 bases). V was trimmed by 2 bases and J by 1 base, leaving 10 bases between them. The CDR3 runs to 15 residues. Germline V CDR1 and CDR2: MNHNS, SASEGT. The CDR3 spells CASSEFDSRTDTQYF. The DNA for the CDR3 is TGTGCCAGCAGTGAATTTGACAGCCGCACAGATACGCAGTATTTT.

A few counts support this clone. The CDR3 bases are TGTGCCAGCAGCCTCCTGGGGTTGGTGCCGTCTAATGAAAAACTGTTTTTT. As protein: CASSLLGLVPSNEKLFF. The rearrangement links TRBV7-8 to TRBJ1-4, with no clear D. Germline V gene data show CDR1 as SGHVS and CDR2 as FQNEAQ. The CDR3 has 17 amino acids. V was trimmed by 5 bases and J by 3 bases, leaving 19 bases between them.

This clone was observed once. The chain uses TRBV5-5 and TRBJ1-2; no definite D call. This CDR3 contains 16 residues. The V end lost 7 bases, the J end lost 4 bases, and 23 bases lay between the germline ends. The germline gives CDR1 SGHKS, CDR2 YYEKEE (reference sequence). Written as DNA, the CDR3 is TGTGCCAGCGCAGATCATATCTCGCGAAAGACCTATGGCTACACCTTC. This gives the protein CASADHISRKTYGYTF. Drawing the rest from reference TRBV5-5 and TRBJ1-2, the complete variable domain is DAGVTQSPTHLIKTRGQQVTLRCSPISGHKSVSWYQQVLGQGPQFIFQYYEKEERGRGNFPDRFSARQFPNYSSELNVNALLLGDSALYLCASADHISRKTYGYTFGSGTRLTVV.

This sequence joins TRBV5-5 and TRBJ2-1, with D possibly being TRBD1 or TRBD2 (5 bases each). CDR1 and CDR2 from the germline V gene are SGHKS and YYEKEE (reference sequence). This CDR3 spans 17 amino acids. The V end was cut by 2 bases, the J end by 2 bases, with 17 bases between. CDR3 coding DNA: TGTGCCAGCAGCTTAGGGACCTTACACCCCCCCTACAATGAGCAGTTCTTC. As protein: CASSLGTLHPPYNEQFF.

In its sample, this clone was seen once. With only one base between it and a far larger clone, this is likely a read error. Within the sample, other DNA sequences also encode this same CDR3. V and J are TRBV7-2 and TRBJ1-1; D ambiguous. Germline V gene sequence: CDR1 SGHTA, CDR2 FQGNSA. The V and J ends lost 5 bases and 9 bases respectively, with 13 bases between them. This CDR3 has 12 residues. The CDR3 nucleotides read TGTGCCAGCAGCCAAGATGGAGAAAAAGCTTTCTTT. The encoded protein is CASSQDGEKAFF.

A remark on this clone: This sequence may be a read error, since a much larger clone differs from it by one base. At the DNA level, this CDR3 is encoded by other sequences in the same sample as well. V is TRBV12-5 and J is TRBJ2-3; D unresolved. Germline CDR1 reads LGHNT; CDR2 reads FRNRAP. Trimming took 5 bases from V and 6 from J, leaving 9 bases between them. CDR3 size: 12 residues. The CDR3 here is CASGPAEDTQYF. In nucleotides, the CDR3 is TGTGCTAGTGGTCCTGCGGAGGATACGCAGTATTTT.

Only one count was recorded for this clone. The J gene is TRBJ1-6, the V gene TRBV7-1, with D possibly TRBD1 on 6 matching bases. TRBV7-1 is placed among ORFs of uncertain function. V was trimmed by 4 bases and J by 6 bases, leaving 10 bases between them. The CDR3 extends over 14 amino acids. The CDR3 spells CASSLQGGNSPLHF. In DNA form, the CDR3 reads TGTGCCAGCAGCTTACAGGGAGGTAATTCACCCCTCCACTTT.

The CDR3 loop is CASSPYREGETQYF. The CDR3 coding sequence is TGTGCCAGCAGCCCCTACAGGGAGGGAGAGACCCAGTACTTC. The chain combines TRBV5-6 with TRBJ2-5; perhaps TRBD2 as D (7 bases). Germline V CDR1 and CDR2: SGHDT, YYEEEE. V shed 4 bases and J shed 4 bases, with 14 bases lying between them. The CDR3 is made up of 14 amino acids.

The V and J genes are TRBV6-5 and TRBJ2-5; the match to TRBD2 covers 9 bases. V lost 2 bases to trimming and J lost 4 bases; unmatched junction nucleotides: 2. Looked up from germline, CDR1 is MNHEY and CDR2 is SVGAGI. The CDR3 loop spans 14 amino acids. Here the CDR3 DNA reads TGTGCCAGCAGTTACGGCGGGGGGGCAGAGACCCAGTACTTC. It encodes CASSYGGGAETQYF.

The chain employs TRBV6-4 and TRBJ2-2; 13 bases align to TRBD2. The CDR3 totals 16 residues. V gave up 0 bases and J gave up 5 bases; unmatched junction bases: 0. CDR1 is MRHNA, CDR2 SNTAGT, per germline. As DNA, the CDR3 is TGTGCCAGCAGTGACTCGACTAGCGGGGGGACCGGGGAGCTGTTTTTT. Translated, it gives CASSDSTSGGTGELFF.